Listed here is a single TCR beta chain. The antigen is undetermined. Germline is not matched at one junction end, which may reflect a read error. The data were taken from a study of blood T cells in healthy people across ages. Per germline, CDR1 SGHTA and CDR2 FQGNSA. This CDR3 region has 16 residues. Findings of the study overall: A greater number of naive CD4+ cells and higher diversity distinguished long-lived donors from aged donors. Older age coincided with a roughly linear decline in TCR beta diversity per million T cells.

Through a sample-barcoded 5' primer and a J-beta primer mix, a second PCR was run for roughly 6 to 11 cycles. From the 5' RACE reads, TCRdb called clonotypes with MiXCR, one entry per CDR3 protein. This table has about 1.8 million distinct CDR3 sequences, 40% to 55% appearing once. Healthy individuals of Caucasian origin from Russia, aged 6 to 90, served as donors. The authors drew 7.5 to 10 milliliters of peripheral blood from each donor. The gene calls are TRBV7-2 and TRBJ2-7; 9 bases are shared with TRBD2. The sequencing sample was made of blood. The TCR was taken from a woman between 35 and 50 years old in good health. The CDR3: CASSLDGGGVSYEQYF. The CDR3 DNA sequence: TGTGCCAGTAGCTTAGACGGCGGGGGGGTCTCCTACGAGCAGTACTTC. The variable domain in full, completed from reference TRBV7-2 and TRBJ2-7, reads GAGVSQSPSNKVTEKGKDVELRCDPISGHTALYWYRQSLGQGLEFLIYFQGNSAPDKSGLPSDRFSAERTGGSVSTLTIQRTQQEDSAVYLCASSLDGGGVSYEQYFGPGTRLTVT.